A single T cell receptor (beta chain) is shown here with its context. The CDR3 spans 14 residues. CDR1 is SGHDN and CDR2 is FVKESK in the germline V gene. Trimming took off 5 bases at V and 1 base at J, with 11 bases between the two ends. This record comes from a study of control samples from healthy donors and cancer patients. Sequencing used immunoSEQ multiplex PCR; TCRdb keeps in-frame clones, though not all of them. Of about 140,000 clones listed, about 91% are singletons. The chain carries TRBV14 and TRBJ2-5; D tentatively fits TRBD1 or TRBD2 (5 bases each). Sequencing input: blood. This sequence was found in a young man in good health. The CDR3 sequence is CASSGAGTQETQYF. The CDR3 DNA is TGTGCCAGCAGCGGGGCCGGGACCCAAGAGACCCAGTACTTC.